This entry describes one TCR beta chain. The record originates from a study of STAT5B mutations in CD4+ large granular lymphocyte leukemia. Libraries were prepared by immunoSEQ multiplex PCR; TCRdb keeps only in-frame clonotypes and omits some of them. The data show tens of thousands of clones, 82% seen once. J gave up 0 bases and V 4 bases, and 6 bases lay outside the gene matches. CDR3 length equals 14 residues. Germline V gives CDR1 GTSNPN, CDR2 SVGIG (reference sequence). The TCR comes from a human donor in good health. The sequencing input was CD4+ T cells from blood buffy coats. J is TRBJ2-7 and V is TRBV30; 7 bases map to TRBD2. CDR3 region: CAWKFGGSSYEQYF. As DNA, the CDR3 is TGTGCCTGGAAATTCGGGGGGTCCTCCTACGAGCAGTACTTC.